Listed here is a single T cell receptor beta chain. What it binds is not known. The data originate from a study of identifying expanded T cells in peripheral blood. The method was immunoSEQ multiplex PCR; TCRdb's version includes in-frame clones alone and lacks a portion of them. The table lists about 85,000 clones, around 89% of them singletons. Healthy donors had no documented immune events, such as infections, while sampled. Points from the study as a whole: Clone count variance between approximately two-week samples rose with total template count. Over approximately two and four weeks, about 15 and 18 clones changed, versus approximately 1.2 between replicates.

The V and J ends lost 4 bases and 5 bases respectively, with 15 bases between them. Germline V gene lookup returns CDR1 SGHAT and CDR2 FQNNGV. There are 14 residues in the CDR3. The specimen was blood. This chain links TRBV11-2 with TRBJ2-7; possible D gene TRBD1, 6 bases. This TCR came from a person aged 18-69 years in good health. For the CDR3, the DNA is TGTGCCAGCAGCTCCAGAACAGGGAGCCACGAGCAGTACTTC. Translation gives CASSSRTGSHEQYF.